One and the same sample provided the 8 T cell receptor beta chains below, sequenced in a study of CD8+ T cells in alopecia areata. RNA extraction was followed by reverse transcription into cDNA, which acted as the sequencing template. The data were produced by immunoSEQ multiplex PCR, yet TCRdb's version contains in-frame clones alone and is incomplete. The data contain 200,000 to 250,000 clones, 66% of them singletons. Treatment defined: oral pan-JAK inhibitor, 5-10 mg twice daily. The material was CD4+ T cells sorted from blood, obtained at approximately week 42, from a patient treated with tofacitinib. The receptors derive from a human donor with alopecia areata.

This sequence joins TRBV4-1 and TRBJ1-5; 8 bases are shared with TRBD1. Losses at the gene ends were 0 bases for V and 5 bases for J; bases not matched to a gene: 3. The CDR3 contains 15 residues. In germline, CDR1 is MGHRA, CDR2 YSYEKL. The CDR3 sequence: CASSQDRDRYQPQHF. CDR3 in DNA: TGCGCCAGCAGCCAAGATCGGGACAGGTATCAGCCCCAGCATTTT.

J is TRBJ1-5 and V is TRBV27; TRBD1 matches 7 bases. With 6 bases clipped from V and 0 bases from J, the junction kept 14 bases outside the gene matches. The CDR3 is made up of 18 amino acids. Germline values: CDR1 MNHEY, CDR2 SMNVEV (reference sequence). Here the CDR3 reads CASRPIGQALYSNQPQHF. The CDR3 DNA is TGTGCCAGCAGACCGATAGGACAGGCTCTGTATAGCAATCAGCCCCAGCATTTT.

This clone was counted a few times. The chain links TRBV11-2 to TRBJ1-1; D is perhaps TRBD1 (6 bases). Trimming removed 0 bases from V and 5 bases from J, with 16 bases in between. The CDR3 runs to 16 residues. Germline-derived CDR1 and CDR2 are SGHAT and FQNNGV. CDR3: CASSLDLDRSGTEAFF. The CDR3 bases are TGTGCCAGCAGCTTAGACCTCGACAGGTCGGGGACTGAAGCTTTCTTT.

CDR3 in amino acids: CASSLGGVPEAFF. In nucleotides, the CDR3 is TGCGCCAGCAGCTTGGGAGGGGTGCCTGAAGCTTTCTTT. This chain links TRBV5-1 with TRBJ1-1, with D perhaps TRBD1 (5 bases). The CDR3 spans 13 residues. Germline CDR1 and CDR2: SGHRS and YFSETQ. Between the trimmed V and J ends, which lost 0 bases and 6 bases, there was a span of 9 bases.

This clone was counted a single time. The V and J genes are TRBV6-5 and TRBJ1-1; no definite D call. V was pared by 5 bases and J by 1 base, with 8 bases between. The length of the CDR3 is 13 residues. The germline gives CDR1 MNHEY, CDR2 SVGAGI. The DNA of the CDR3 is TGTGCCAGCAGTCACATGGGGAACACTGAAGCTTTCTTT. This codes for CASSHMGNTEAFF.

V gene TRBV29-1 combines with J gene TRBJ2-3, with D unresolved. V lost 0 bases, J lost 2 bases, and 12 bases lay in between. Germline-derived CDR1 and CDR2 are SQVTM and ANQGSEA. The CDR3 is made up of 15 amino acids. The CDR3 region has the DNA TGCAGCGTTGAAGATCGAAAGTTATACACAGATACGCAGTATTTT. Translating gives CSVEDRKLYTDTQYF.

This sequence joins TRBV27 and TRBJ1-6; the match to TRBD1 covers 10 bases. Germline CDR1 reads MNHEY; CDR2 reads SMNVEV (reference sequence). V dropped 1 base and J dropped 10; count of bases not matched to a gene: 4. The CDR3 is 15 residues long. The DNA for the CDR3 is TGTGCCAGCAGTTTATACGGGACAGGGGAATCACCCCTCCACTTT. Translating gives CASSLYGTGESPLHF.

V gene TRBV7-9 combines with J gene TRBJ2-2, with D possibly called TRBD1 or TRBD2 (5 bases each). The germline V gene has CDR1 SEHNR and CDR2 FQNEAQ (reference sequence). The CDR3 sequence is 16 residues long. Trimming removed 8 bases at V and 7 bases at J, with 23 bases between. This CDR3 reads CASRGPGTGRVGELFF. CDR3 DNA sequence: TGTGCCAGCCGGGGCCCCGGGACGGGGCGTGTCGGGGAGCTGTTTTTT.